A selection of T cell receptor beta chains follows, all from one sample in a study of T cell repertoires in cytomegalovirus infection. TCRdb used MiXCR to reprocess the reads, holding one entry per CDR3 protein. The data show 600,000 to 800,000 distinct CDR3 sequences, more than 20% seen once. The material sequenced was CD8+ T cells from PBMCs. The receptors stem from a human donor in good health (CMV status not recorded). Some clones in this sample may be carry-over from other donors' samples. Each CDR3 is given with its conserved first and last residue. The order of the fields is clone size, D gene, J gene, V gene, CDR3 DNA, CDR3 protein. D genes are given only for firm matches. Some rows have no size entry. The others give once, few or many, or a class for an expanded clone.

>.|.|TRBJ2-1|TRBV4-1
TGCGCCAGCAGCCAAGCTAGCGAGGAGCAGTTCTTC
CASSQASEEQFF
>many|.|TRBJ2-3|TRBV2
TGTGCCAGCAGTGGCCCCGCAGGGCTAGATACGCAGTATTTT
CASSGPAGLDTQYF
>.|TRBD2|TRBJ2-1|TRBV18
TGTGCCAGCTCACCTCTCTTTACTAGCGGGGCTGGGAATGAGCAGTTCTTC
CASSPLFTSGAGNEQFF
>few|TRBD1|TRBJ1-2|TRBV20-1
TGCAGTGCTAGAGGGACAGGGGCTGAGTATGGCTACACCTTC
CSARGTGAEYGYTF
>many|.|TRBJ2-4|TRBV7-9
TGTGCCAGCAGCCCACCGACGGGGGCTAAAAACATTCAGTACTTC
CASSPPTGAKNIQYF
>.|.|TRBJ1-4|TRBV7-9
TGTGCCAGCAGCACCAAAGGATCGGCTGGGTCAAAAAAACTGTTTTTT
CASSTKGSAGSKKLFF
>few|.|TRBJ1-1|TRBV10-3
TGTGCCATCAGTACCCTAGCAAGGGATGGCGACACTGAAGCTTTCTTT
CAISTLARDGDTEAFF
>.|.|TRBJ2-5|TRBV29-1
TGCAGCGTTGATGAGGACAGCCAAGAGACCCAGTACTTC
CSVDEDSQETQYF
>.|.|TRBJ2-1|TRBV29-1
TGCAGCGTTGAGACAGGACCAGGCAATGAGCAGTTCTTC
CSVETGPGNEQFF
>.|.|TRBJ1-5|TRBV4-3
TGCGCCAGCAGCTGGAGCCGAGATAGCAATCAGCCCCAGCATTTT
CASSWSRDSNQPQHF
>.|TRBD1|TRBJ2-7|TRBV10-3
TGTGCCATCAGTGAGATTGGGCCGGGACAGGGGTACTACGAGCAGTACTTC
CAISEIGPGQGYYEQYF
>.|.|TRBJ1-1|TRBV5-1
TGCGCCAGCAGTTATTCTCCGGGCGTCATGAACACTGAAGCTTTCTTT
CASSYSPGVMNTEAFF
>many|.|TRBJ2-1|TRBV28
TGTGCCAGCAGCCCCGTCCGGGTGGGGCAGTTCTTC
CASSPVRVGQFF
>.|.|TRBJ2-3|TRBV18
TGTGCCAGCTCACCACGGGGCGGAGAAGATACGCAGTATTTT
CASSPRGGEDTQYF
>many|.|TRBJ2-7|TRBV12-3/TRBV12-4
TGTGCCAGCAGCCGGCATGTCTACGAGCAGTACTTC
CASSRHVYEQYF
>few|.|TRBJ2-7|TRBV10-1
TGCGCCAGCAGTGAGTCGAGGTACGAGCAGTACTTC
CASSESRYEQYF
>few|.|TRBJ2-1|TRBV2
TGTGCCAACTCGAGGGGTGGTGAGCAGTTCTTC
CANSRGGEQFF
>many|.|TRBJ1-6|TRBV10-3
TGTGCCATCAGTGAGATCGCAGGGTTGCGCTATTCACCCCTCCACTTT
CAISEIAGLRYSPLHF
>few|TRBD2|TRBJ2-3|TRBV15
TGTGCCACCAGCGATCGGCGGGGGGGCCCCCCAGATACGCAGTATTTT
CATSDRRGGPPDTQYF
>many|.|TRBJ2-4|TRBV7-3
TGTGCCAGCAGCTTAATCCGGGGTGCCAAAAACATTCAGTACTTC
CASSLIRGAKNIQYF
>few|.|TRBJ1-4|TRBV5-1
TGCGCCAGCAGCTTGGGGAAGACCGGAACGGCGGAACTGTTTTTT
CASSLGKTGTAELFF
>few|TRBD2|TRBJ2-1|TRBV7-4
TGTGCCAGCAGCCCTCCAGATGGTAGCGGGGGGCGGACTGCCGTTATATACAATGAGCAGTTCTTC
CASSPPDGSGGRTAVIYNEQFF
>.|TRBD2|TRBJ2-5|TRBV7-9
TGTGCCAGCAGCTACTTTAGCGGGGGGGCCGATTCGGAGACCCAGTACTTC
CASSYFSGGADSETQYF
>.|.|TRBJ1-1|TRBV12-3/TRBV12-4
TGTGCCAGCAGAGGTTCCCCAGGAGGCACTGAAGCTTTCTTT
CASRGSPGGTEAFF
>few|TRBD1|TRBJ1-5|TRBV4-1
TGCGCCAGCAGCCAAGAAGGAGACAGGGATCAGCCCCAGCATTTT
CASSQEGDRDQPQHF
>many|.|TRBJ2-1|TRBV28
TGTGCCAGCAGTTTGCCCGAGGGAGGTTTTGACAATGAGCAGTTCTTC
CASSLPEGGFDNEQFF
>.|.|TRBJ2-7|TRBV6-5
TGTGCCAGCAGTCCCCCCGGGAGCGAGCAGTACTTC
CASSPPGSEQYF
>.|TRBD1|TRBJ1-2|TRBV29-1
TGCAGCGTAGCGGACAGGGACGGCTATGGCTACACCTTC
CSVADRDGYGYTF
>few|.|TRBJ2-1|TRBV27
TGTGCCAGCACCTTAGGGAACTGGGGGATTTACAATGAGCAGTTCTTC
CASTLGNWGIYNEQFF
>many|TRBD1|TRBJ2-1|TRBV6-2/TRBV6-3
TGTGCCAGCAGGGCCGAGACACCCGGCAGGGGGCCCTACAATGAGCAGTTCTTC
CASRAETPGRGPYNEQFF
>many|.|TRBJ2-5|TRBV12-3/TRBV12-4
TGTGCCAGCAGTTTATGGGCAGGGCAAGAGACCCAGTACTTC
CASSLWAGQETQYF